A selection of T cell receptor beta chains follows, all from one sample in a study of OX40 agonist ivuxolimab in advanced cancers. TCRdb's copy holds only in-frame clones and misses some; the assay was immunoSEQ multiplex PCR. The sample comprises some 80,000 clones, about 87% of which are singletons, and nearly 0.55% rests with the top ten. The sequenced sample was CD4+ or CD8+ T cells sorted from blood, obtained in a trial of the OX40 agonist ivuxolimab. These receptors were taken from an adult with an advanced solid tumor such as melanoma, head and neck, liver or kidney cancer. CDR3s include the opening cysteine and the closing phenylalanine or tryptophan. The D gene is left open where the match is weak. Clone size is not always given. Where it is, it says once, few, many or a class for expanded clones.

TRBJ2-1,NA,TRBV30,TRBD1,TGTGCCTGGAGTGTAGGGACAGGGAGCTACAATGAGCAGTTCTTC,CAWSVGTGSYNEQFF
TRBJ1-2,once,TRBV12-5,TRBD1,TGTGCTAGTGATGAAGGGACAGAATATGGCTACACCTTC,CASDEGTEYGYTF
TRBJ1-6,NA,TRBV27,NA,TGTGCCAGCAGTTTGTTGCCCGCAGGGGCCGGGCCTAATTCACCCCTCCACTTT,CASSLLPAGAGPNSPLHF
TRBJ2-5,NA,TRBV2,NA,TGTGCCAGCAGGAAGGACAGACTCCAAGAGACCCAGTACTTC,CASRKDRLQETQYF
TRBJ1-2,NA,TRBV4-2,NA,TGTGCCAGCAGCCAAGAGCAGGCCTTCGAGGGCTACACCTTC,CASSQEQAFEGYTF
TRBJ1-1,NA,TRBV5-6,NA,TGTGCCAGCAGCACAAACAGGGACCACTTAAAAGCTTTCTTT,CASSTNRDHLKAFF
TRBJ2-7,once,TRBV6-5,NA,TGTGCCAGCAGACCCCCGACCGGCTCCAGGGGCGAGCAGTACTTC,CASRPPTGSRGEQYF
TRBJ1-6,NA,TRBV28,NA,TGTGCCAGCAGTCCCGAACAGGGAATCAGGCATTCACCCCTCCACTTT,CASSPEQGIRHSPLHF
TRBJ2-7,NA,TRBV5-8,TRBD1,TGTGCCAGCAGATCAAAAGGGGGCTGGCAGTACTTC,CASRSKGGWQYF
TRBJ2-7,NA,TRBV7-2,NA,TGTGCCAGCAGCTTAGATGGTCCAGGGACCTACGAGCAGTACTTC,CASSLDGPGTYEQYF
TRBJ2-5,NA,TRBV19,NA,TGTGCCAGTAGTATTAACCAAGAGACCCAGTACTTC,CASSINQETQYF
TRBJ2-1,NA,TRBV11-2,TRBD2,TGTGCCAGCAGCCTTCTAGCGGGGGCATACAATGAGCAGTTCTTC,CASSLLAGAYNEQFF
TRBJ1-2,NA,TRBV5-1,NA,TGCGCCAGCAGCTTGGAAGGGGGACGCTATGGCTACACCTTC,CASSLEGGRYGYTF
TRBJ1-3,NA,TRBV6-5,NA,TGTGCCAGCAGGCAGGGACTGCAAGGAAACACCATATATTTT,CASRQGLQGNTIYF
TRBJ2-6,NA,TRBV4-2,NA,TGTGCCAGCAGCCAGCCAAGCTCTGGGGCCAACGTCCTGACTTTC,CASSQPSSGANVLTF
TRBJ2-7,NA,TRBV29-1,TRBD1,TGCAGCGTTAAGTTGGGACAGGGGGTCGGTTCGTACGAGCAGTACTTC,CSVKLGQGVGSYEQYF
TRBJ1-4,NA,TRBV9,NA,TGTGCCAGCAGCAGGGACATGGCGGGATTAACTAATGAAAAACTGTTTTTT,CASSRDMAGLTNEKLFF
TRBJ2-7,once,TRBV27,TRBD1,TGTGCCAGCGGGGACAGAAGCTCCTACGAGCAGTACTTC,CASGDRSSYEQYF
TRBJ1-2,NA,TRBV2,NA,TGTGCCAGCACCATTTACCGGGACTTCTATGGCTACACCTTC,CASTIYRDFYGYTF
TRBJ2-3,NA,TRBV4-3,NA,TGCGCCAGCAGCCAAGATTTTGGAAGGCCAACAGATACGCAGTATTTT,CASSQDFGRPTDTQYF
TRBJ1-4,NA,TRBV6-6,NA,TGTGCCAGCAGCCCCCCGGACGGGGGTGAAAAACTGTTTTTT,CASSPPDGGEKLFF